This T cell receptor (beta chain) stems from a study of T-cell memory formation after mild COVID-19. Notes on the study in general: Within pre-infection memory, some responding clones were found, suggesting cross-reactive memory joined. Day 37-peaking second-wave clones had unconfirmed SARS-CoV-2 specificity. CD8+ contracting clones occupied EMRA, while CD4+ ones occupied mainly CM and EM.

A few counts support this clonotype. Its target is unknown. TCRdb reanalysed the 5' RACE reads using MiXCR and keeps one entry per CDR3 protein. The table has roughly 370,000 distinct CDR3 sequences, 16% seen once. Input material: PBMCs or a T cell subset sorted from them (not recorded which). This TCR was sampled from a man between 18 and 29 years old who had mild COVID-19 (a few samples of this study predate the infection). Cell type and time point are not known.

CDR3 DNA sequence: TGTGCCAGCAGCTTAGCCTGGCGGGGGGGACAGGGGGCCTATGGCTACACCTTC. Its translation: CASSLAWRGGQGAYGYTF. The J gene is TRBJ1-2, the V gene TRBV7-2; 12 positions match TRBD1. Germline V gene data show CDR1 as SGHTA and CDR2 as FQGNSA. This CDR3 contains 18 residues. Trimming at V came to 0 bases and at J to 4 bases, leaving 9 bases not matched to a gene.